One sample yielded the 16 T cell receptor beta chains listed below, sequenced in a study of early T cells in non-severe SARS-CoV-2 infection. MiXCR was run by TCRdb on the 5' RACE reads, yielding one entry per CDR3 protein. The sample carries about 83,000 distinct CDR3 sequences, 10% recorded once. The sample consisted of whole blood, taken at baseline. Receptors were obtained from an adult who was a healthcare worker with PCR-confirmed SARS-CoV-2 infection or an uninfected control (not recorded which).

There are a few counts of this clonotype. This chain links TRBV5-4 with TRBJ2-1, with 7 bases lining up with TRBD1. Germline CDR1 reads SGHNT; CDR2 reads YYREEE (reference sequence). With 6 bases clipped from V and 5 bases from J, the junction kept 11 bases outside the gene matches. This CDR3 spans 15 amino acids. The CDR3 reads CASTPVGTANNEQFF. CDR3 bases: TGTGCCAGCACCCCCGTGGGGACAGCTAACAATGAGCAGTTCTTC.

In this sample, this clonotype turned up many times. CDR3 in DNA: TGCAGTGCTAGTTATCTAGCGGGAGGCGATGAGCAGTTCTTC. Its protein product is CSASYLAGGDEQFF. The chain recombines TRBV20-1 with TRBJ2-1; TRBD2 matches 11 bases. The V and J ends lost 3 bases and 8 bases, in that order; junction bases with no gene match: 6. The germline V gene encodes CDR1 DFQATT and CDR2 SNEGSKA (reference sequence). The CDR3 totals 14 residues.

This clonotype is classed as medium-sized (0.01 to 0.1%). The gene calls are TRBV4-1 and TRBJ2-1; D is unresolved. V was clipped by 4 bases and J by 7 bases, with 5 bases between them. Per germline, CDR1 MGHRA and CDR2 YSYEKL. CDR3 length: 11 residues. CDR3 bases: TGCGCCAGCAGCCGAAATAATGAGCAGTTCTTC. It translates to CASSRNNEQFF.

V is TRBV27 and J is TRBJ2-1; D is unresolved. Germline CDR1 and CDR2: MNHEY and SMNVEV (reference sequence). This CDR3 region has 13 residues. Trimming left V 0 bases short and J 10 bases short, with 10 bases between. In DNA, the CDR3 is TGTGCCAGCAGTTTATCGCCGATAGGGGAGCAGTTCTTC. This encodes CASSLSPIGEQFF.

This clonotype has more than one count but fewer than ten. This CDR3 is CASSFIESSWLRTDTQYF. CDR3 nucleotides: TGTGCCAGCAGCTTTATAGAGTCAAGCTGGTTACGCACAGATACGCAGTATTTT. V and J are TRBV7-9 and TRBJ2-3; D gene uncertain. V was shortened by 3 bases and J by 1 base, with 20 bases between the two germline ends. Germline V gene lookup returns CDR1 SEHNR and CDR2 FQNEAQ (reference sequence). The CDR3 contains 18 residues. Supplemented by reference TRBV7-9 and TRBJ2-3, the full variable domain reads DTGVSQNPRHKITKRGQNVTFRCDPISEHNRLYWYRQTLGQGPEFLTYFQNEAQLEKSRLLSDRFSAERPKGSFSTLEIQRTEQGDSAMYLCASSFIESSWLRTDTQYFGPGTRLTVL.

This clonotype showed up many times. The rearrangement joins TRBV20-1 to TRBJ2-7, with D hard to call. V lost 0 bases and J 7 bases, leaving 10 bases between the germline ends. The CDR3 consists of 12 residues. Germline V gene data show CDR1 as DFQATT and CDR2 as SNEGSKA (reference sequence). The DNA of the CDR3 is TGCAGTGCTAGAGACCAGGCTCTGGAGCAGTACTTC. It translates to CSARDQALEQYF.

The chain couples TRBV6-6 to TRBJ2-3, with 7 bases aligning to TRBD1. The germline V gene has CDR1 MNHNY and CDR2 SVGAGI (reference sequence). CDR3 length equals 15 residues. Losses at the gene ends were 4 bases for V and 2 bases for J; bases not matched to a gene: 6. This CDR3 reads CASSFRQGPTDTQYF. Written as DNA, the CDR3 is TGTGCCAGCAGTTTTAGACAGGGCCCCACAGATACGCAGTATTTT.

This rearrangement joins TRBV6-6 to TRBJ2-2; possible D gene TRBD1, 5 bases. Between the trimmed V and J ends, which lost 0 bases and 7 bases, there was a span of 18 bases. The germline V gene has CDR1 MNHNY and CDR2 SVGAGI (reference sequence). The CDR3 is made up of 17 amino acids. The DNA of the CDR3 is TGTGCCAGCAGTTACTCGACCAGGGCAGTGGGTGGCGGGGAGCTGTTTTTT. Its translation: CASSYSTRAVGGGELFF.

This clonotype was counted only a few times. The V gene is TRBV18, the J gene TRBJ1-5; D is unresolved. Germline lookup yields CDR1 KGHSH and CDR2 LQKENI. The V end was cut by 2 bases, the J end by 0 bases, with 8 bases between. The CDR3 totals 15 residues. The CDR3 is CASSPAGYSNQPQHF. The CDR3 DNA is TGTGCCAGCTCACCAGCGGGCTATAGCAATCAGCCCCAGCATTTT.

This clonotype was seen only a few times. The genes are TRBV12-3 or TRBV12-4 and TRBJ2-5; 8 nucleotides agree with TRBD2. This CDR3 region has 16 residues. Trimming cost V 6 bases and J 1 base; bases outside gene matches: 10. The CDR3 is CASRRSGRGAQETQYF. CDR3 nucleotides: TGTGCCAGCAGGAGAAGCGGGAGAGGGGCCCAAGAGACCCAGTACTTC.

The V gene is TRBV20-1, the J gene TRBJ2-5; D assignment may be TRBD1 or TRBD2 (5 bases each). The CDR3 totals 16 residues. Per the germline V gene, CDR1 is DFQATT and CDR2 is SNEGSKA (reference sequence). V shed 0 bases and J shed 5 bases, with 19 bases lying between them. The CDR3 loop reads CSARDYWDQVVETQYF. DNA for the CDR3: TGCAGTGCTAGAGATTATTGGGACCAGGTAGTGGAGACCCAGTACTTC.

The rearrangement uses TRBV7-8 and TRBJ2-5, with 7 bases that match TRBD1. This CDR3 is 15 amino acids long. Germline CDR1 is SGHVS and CDR2 is FQNEAQ. V gave up 5 bases and J gave up 4 bases; unmatched junction bases: 10. CDR3 amino acids: CASSPETGFGETQYF. The DNA of the CDR3 is TGTGCCAGCAGCCCGGAGACAGGGTTCGGAGAGACCCAGTACTTC.

In this sample, this clonotype turned up a few times. The genes are TRBV7-2 and TRBJ2-5, with D possibly being TRBD1 (6 bases). The CDR3 has 14 amino acids. Deletions cut 1 base from V and 6 bases from J, with 12 bases between. Germline CDR1 is SGHTA and CDR2 is FQGNSA. CDR3 protein: CASSLVQGRKTQYF. The DNA for the CDR3 is TGTGCCAGCAGCTTAGTACAGGGTAGGAAGACCCAGTACTTC.

This clonotype was detected a few times. The chain joins TRBV4-1 to TRBJ1-5; the D is unclear. Germline V gene sequence: CDR1 MGHRA, CDR2 YSYEKL. Trimming took 4 bases from V and 2 from J, leaving 12 bases between them. There are 15 residues in the CDR3. The CDR3 reads CASSPPGEGNQPQHF. The CDR3, as DNA: TGCGCCAGCAGCCCCCCAGGAGAGGGCAATCAGCCCCAGCATTTT.

The chain uses TRBV20-1 and TRBJ2-2; 8 bases match TRBD1. CDR1 and CDR2 from the germline V gene are DFQATT and SNEGSKA (reference sequence). J gave up 6 bases and V 4 bases, and 4 bases lay outside the gene matches. The CDR3 has 13 amino acids. CDR3 bases: TGCAGTGCTATGAACAGGGGGGCCGGGGAGCTGTTTTTT. Its translation is CSAMNRGAGELFF.

This clonotype was detected many times. This chain joins TRBV6-2 or TRBV6-3 and TRBJ1-5; 10 positions match TRBD1. In germline, CDR1 is MNHEY, CDR2 SVGEGT. Losses at the gene ends were 10 bases for V and 7 bases for J; bases not matched to a gene: 13. CDR3 length: 15 residues. In DNA, the CDR3 is TGTGCCACCGAGGGGAGACAGGGGGCCCGGCAGCCCCAGCATTTT. Translation: CATEGRQGARQPQHF.